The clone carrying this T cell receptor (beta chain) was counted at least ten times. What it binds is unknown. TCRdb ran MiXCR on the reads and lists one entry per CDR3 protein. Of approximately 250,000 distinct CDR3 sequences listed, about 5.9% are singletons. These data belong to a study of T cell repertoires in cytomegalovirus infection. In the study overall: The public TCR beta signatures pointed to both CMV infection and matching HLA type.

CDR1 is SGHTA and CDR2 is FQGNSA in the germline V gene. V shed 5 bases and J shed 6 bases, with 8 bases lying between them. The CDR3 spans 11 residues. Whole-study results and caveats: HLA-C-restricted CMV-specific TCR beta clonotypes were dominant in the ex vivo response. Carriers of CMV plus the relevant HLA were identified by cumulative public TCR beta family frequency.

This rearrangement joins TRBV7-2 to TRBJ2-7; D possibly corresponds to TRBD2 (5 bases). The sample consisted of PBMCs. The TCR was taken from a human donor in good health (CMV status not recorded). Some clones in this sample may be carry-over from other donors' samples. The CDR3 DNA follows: TGTGCCAGCAGCCCCCGGGGCGAGCAGTACTTC. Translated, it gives CASSPRGEQYF.